Listed below are T cell receptor beta chains from one sample, sequenced in a study of beta chain features in type 1 diabetes. The protocol was immunoSEQ multiplex PCR, while the TCRdb copy is restricted to in-frame clones and leaves out a portion. Of around 280,000 clones in the sample, around 7.8% are singletons; the top ten hold roughly 1%. Sequencing used central memory CD4+ T cells from blood. All receptors derive from a young woman in good health. Each CDR3 is given without its conserved first and last residue.

V	length	J	CDR3
TRBV11-3	13	TRBJ1-4	ASSAGGTGDEKLF
TRBV12-5	17	TRBJ2-1	ASGLRGTAQGIPYNEQF
TRBV28	12	TRBJ1-2	ASSFNPGSNGYT
TRBV28	12	TRBJ2-3	ATYQAGWPDTQY
TRBV4-3	17	TRBJ1-1	ASSQDFGTGALMNTEAF
TRBV2	13	TRBJ2-4	ASNIRQGTKNIQY
TRBV20-1	7	TRBJ2-7	SAIDEQY
TRBV28	12	TRBJ2-1	ASSLVAAADEQF
TRBV2	12	TRBJ2-1	ASSATYRDGRQF
TRBV6-6	12	TRBJ1-5	ASSPGPQGRGQH
TRBV7-8	10	TRBJ1-2	ASSPDTGKCT
TRBV27	12	TRBJ2-1	ASSFYTQYNEQF
TRBV11-2	10	TRBJ2-3	ASSLAIDTQY
TRBV4-3	14	TRBJ1-1	ASSQGWDRGNTEAF
TRBV19	12	TRBJ1-5	ASSRSRVEQPQH
TRBV4-3	13	TRBJ1-2	ASSQDRGSYYGYT
TRBV7-2	13	TRBJ1-2	ASSRDRVSSGGYT
TRBV6-6	13	TRBJ2-1	ASSYGGRGYNEQF
TRBV7-6	15	TRBJ2-2	ASSLIEASGSTGELF
TRBV29-1	12	TRBJ2-2	SVDPLGDGGELF
TRBV30	8	TRBJ2-3	ASAGDTQY
TRBV10-3	12	TRBJ2-7	AISESMVVYEQY
TRBV5-1	9	TRBJ2-1	ASSLAGEQF
TRBV9	13	TRBJ1-2	ASSALTGGNYGYT
TRBV5-6	15	TRBJ2-1	ASSPGQGRLAYNEQF
TRBV18	13	TRBJ1-1	ASSPPAGTNTEAF
TRBV30	14	TRBJ1-4	AWSKPGTATNEKLF
TRBV23-1	14	TRBJ2-7	ASSHLGGWPIYEQY
TRBV5-6	12	TRBJ2-3	ASSLGRWPDTQY
TRBV4-3	12	TRBJ1-5	ASSRGLGDQPQH
TRBV7-2	13	TRBJ2-1	ASSRNSKGAGEQF
TRBV30	11	TRBJ2-7	ASPGQGQYEQY
TRBV7-2	13	TRBJ2-3	ASSLRRADTDTQY
TRBV6-5	13	TRBJ2-1	AISLQGSSYNEQF
TRBV4-3	17	TRBJ2-5	ASSQDWVTSGSSKETQY
TRBV30	13	TRBJ1-1	AWSVGGTQNTEAF
TRBV5-1	17	TRBJ2-5	ASRAAYPGLAGLRQTQY
TRBV2	11	TRBJ1-3	ASSIRARNTIY
TRBV5-1	12	TRBJ2-3	ASHDRGLTDTQY
TRBV10-2	11	TRBJ1-2	ASSGTGDYGYT
TRBV30	11	TRBJ1-5	AWSGDRGQPQH
TRBV18	15	TRBJ2-6	ASSPGQGRSGANVLT
TRBV4-2	11	TRBJ2-5	ASSQGWEETQY
TRBV7-3	12	TRBJ2-1	ASSSSGLYNEQF
TRBV15	15	TRBJ1-4	ATSRTGRGGFAEKLF
TRBV4-2	13	TRBJ1-1	ASSQDYRVDTEAF
TRBV6-6	9	TRBJ2-3	ASTESDTQY
TRBV25-1	12	TRBJ2-5	ASSEPRGGETQY
TRBV19	12	TRBJ2-5	ASSGGRNQETQY
TRBV6-5	13	TRBJ1-3	ASSYSAQSGNTIY
TRBV7-9	12	TRBJ1-6	ASSLDSLNSPLH
TRBV7-2	12	TRBJ1-1	ASSPWTANTEAF
TRBV7-3	11	TRBJ2-3	ASGDSRTDTQY